The rows below give T cell receptor beta chains drawn from one sample of a study of cytomegalovirus exposure and HLA in healthy donors. TCRdb's table, derived via immunoSEQ multiplex PCR, lists solely in-frame clones and lacks some. Here the sample spans under 250,000 clones, approximately 78% being singletons. Sequenced sample: PBMCs. Source of these receptors: a male donor in good health and CMV-seronegative. CDR3s include the opening cysteine and the closing phenylalanine or tryptophan. D genes are given only for firm matches. Some rows have no size entry. The others give once, few or many, or a class for an expanded clone.

TRBD1 | TRBJ1-1 | TRBV27 | 13 | - | CASRRTGTVEAFF | TGTGCCAGCAGAAGGACAGGGACGGTTGAAGCTTTCTTT
- | TRBJ2-2 | TRBV7-3 | 14 | many | CASSPTGNTGELFF | TGTGCCAGCAGCCCAACAGGGAACACCGGGGAGCTGTTTTTT
TRBD1 | TRBJ1-1 | TRBV4-2 | 15 | many | CASSQAGQGNTEAFF | TGTGCCAGCAGCCAAGCTGGACAGGGGAACACTGAAGCTTTCTTT
TRBD1 | TRBJ2-7 | TRBV5-1 | 14 | - | CASSLEQGGYEQYF | TGCGCCAGCAGCTTGGAACAGGGGGGTTACGAGCAGTACTTC
TRBD1 | TRBJ1-5 | TRBV30 | 13 | few | CAWGDSHNQPQHF | TGTGCCTGGGGGGACAGCCACAATCAGCCCCAGCATTTT
TRBD2 | TRBJ2-3 | TRBV29-1 | 15 | - | CSPSLASGVTDTQYF | TGCAGCCCGTCTCTGGCTAGCGGGGTCACAGATACGCAGTATTTT
- | TRBJ2-7 | TRBV5-1 | 14 | few | CASSAGLGDYEQYF | TGCGCCAGCAGCGCGGGACTGGGTGACTACGAGCAGTACTTC
TRBD1 | TRBJ1-5 | TRBV18 | 13 | - | CASSLGQLQPQHF | TGTGCCAGCTCTCTGGGACAGCTTCAGCCCCAGCATTTT
- | TRBJ1-4 | TRBV11-2 | 14 | - | CASSLRHSNEKLFF | TGTGCCAGCAGCTTAAGACACTCTAATGAAAAACTGTTTTTT
TRBD2 | TRBJ2-1 | TRBV7-3 | 15 | - | CASRSSGGVLDEQFF | TGTGCCAGCAGATCTAGCGGGGGGGTTTTAGATGAGCAGTTCTTC
- | TRBJ2-2 | TRBV7-9 | 17 | few | CSSSLAKNRPNTGELFF | TGTTCCAGCAGCTTAGCAAAAAACAGGCCGAACACCGGGGAGCTGTTTTTT
TRBD1 | TRBJ2-5 | TRBV7-7 | 14 | - | CASSLDRGTETQYF | TGTGCCAGCAGCTTAGACAGGGGTACAGAGACCCAGTACTTC
- | TRBJ1-3 | TRBV7-2 | 14 | - | CASSFRTSGNTIYF | TGTGCCAGCAGCTTCCGGACAAGCGGAAACACCATATATTTT
- | TRBJ2-3 | TRBV4-1 | 15 | - | CASSQVGGSTDTQYF | TGCGCCAGCAGCCAAGTTGGGGGGAGCACAGATACGCAGTATTTT
- | TRBJ1-5 | TRBV2 | 12 | few | CASNRVGQPQHF | TGTGCCAGCAACAGGGTGGGTCAGCCCCAGCATTTT
TRBD2 | TRBJ2-3 | TRBV5-4 | 18 | - | CASSFGLAGGDGGNTQYF | TGTGCCAGCAGCTTTGGCCTAGCGGGGGGCGATGGGGGAAATACGCAGTATTTT
TRBD2 | TRBJ2-5 | TRBV5-1 | 17 | - | CASSFQPGGSSQETQYF | TGCGCCAGCAGCTTTCAGCCTGGCGGGAGTTCCCAAGAGACCCAGTACTTC
- | TRBJ1-5 | TRBV28 | 13 | - | CASKPPGDQPQHF | TGTGCCAGCAAGCCCCCCGGGGATCAGCCCCAGCATTTT
- | TRBJ2-7 | TRBV14 | 16 | - | CASSQVLGQGEDEQYF | TGTGCCAGCAGCCAAGTCCTGGGGCAGGGGGAGGACGAGCAGTACTTC
- | TRBJ2-7 | TRBV21-1 | 14 | - | CASSPARDRAEQYF | TGTGCCAGCAGCCCAGCCCGGGACAGGGCCGAGCAGTACTTC
- | TRBJ1-5 | TRBV30 | 13 | - | CAWNGQPNQPQHF | TGTGCCTGGAATGGACAGCCTAATCAGCCCCAGCATTTT
- | TRBJ2-1 | TRBV5-1 | 13 | - | CASSTIPEREQFF | TGCGCCAGCAGCACGATCCCGGAGCGTGAGCAGTTCTTC
- | TRBJ2-5 | TRBV19 | 13 | - | CASTPAGGETQYF | TGTGCCAGTACCCCCGCAGGGGGGGAGACCCAGTACTTC
TRBD1 | TRBJ1-5 | TRBV6-1 | 15 | - | CASRDRAVVNQPQHF | TGTGCCAGCAGGGACAGGGCGGTCGTCAATCAGCCCCAGCATTTT
TRBD1 | TRBJ1-1 | TRBV6-5 | 16 | once | CASSYSRGRLFTEAFF | TGTGCCAGCAGTTACTCCAGGGGGCGCTTGTTCACTGAAGCTTTCTTT
- | TRBJ1-5 | TRBV6-5 | 14 | - | CASRDNYSNQPQHF | TGTGCCAGCAGGGACAATTATAGCAATCAGCCCCAGCATTTT
TRBD2 | TRBJ2-1 | TRBV9 | 19 | once | CASSVATQAPGLAVNEQFF | TGTGCCAGCAGCGTAGCAACACAGGCGCCGGGACTAGCTGTCAATGAGCAGTTCTTC
- | TRBJ2-3 | TRBV5-6 | 15 | once | CASSLVVTSTDTQYF | TGCGCCAGCAGCTTAGTCGTGACTAGCACAGATACGCAGTATTTT
- | TRBJ1-1 | TRBV28 | 16 | - | CASSLNRESLRTEAFF | TGTGCCAGCAGTTTAAACAGGGAAAGTTTGAGGACTGAAGCTTTCTTT
- | TRBJ2-7 | TRBV30 | 14 | - | CAWSPDSFSYEQYF | TGTGCCTGGAGTCCCGACAGTTTCTCCTACGAGCAGTACTTC
TRBD2 | TRBJ2-3 | TRBV7-8 | 18 | - | CASSPSRLAGPSTDTQYF | TGTGCCAGCAGCCCTAGTCGACTAGCGGGGCCTAGCACAGATACGCAGTATTTT
- | TRBJ2-1 | TRBV19 | 16 | - | CATRSFSGYSYNEQFF | TGTGCCACTAGGAGTTTTAGCGGATACTCCTACAATGAGCAGTTCTTC
- | TRBJ2-7 | TRBV27 | 14 | once | CASSFGAEYYEQYF | TGTGCCAGCAGTTTTGGAGCGGAATACTACGAGCAGTACTTC
TRBD1 | TRBJ1-5 | TRBV28 | 17 | - | CASRPLEGRGVNQPQHF | TGTGCCAGCAGACCTCTGGAGGGCAGGGGGGTAAACCAGCCCCAGCATTTT
TRBD1 | TRBJ2-1 | TRBV9 | 17 | - | CASSLAGTGATYNEQFF | TGTGCCAGCAGCCTCGCCGGGACAGGGGCAACCTACAATGAGCAGTTCTTC
- | TRBJ2-1 | TRBV18 | 14 | - | CASSQDNSYNEQFF | TGTGCCAGCTCACAAGACAACTCCTACAATGAGCAGTTCTTC
- | TRBJ2-2 | TRBV7-3 | 17 | - | CASSPIATRQALPELFF | TGTGCCAGCAGCCCAATAGCAACCCGACAGGCCTTACCGGAGCTGTTTTTT
- | TRBJ1-6 | TRBV6-5 | 16 | - | CASSYSGAGRNSPLHF | TGTGCCAGCAGTTACTCCGGCGCGGGCCGCAATTCACCCCTCCACTTT
TRBD1 | TRBJ2-3 | TRBV6-6 | 16 | many | CASSYRTGQYTDTQYF | TGTGCCAGCAGTTATAGGACAGGGCAGTACACAGATACGCAGTATTTT
TRBD1 | TRBJ2-7 | TRBV18 | 15 | - | CASSPQVGRGQEQYF | TGTGCCAGCTCACCACAGGTTGGCAGGGGGCAAGAGCAGTACTTC
TRBD1 | TRBJ1-1 | TRBV18 | 14 | - | CASSPKGGSSEAFF | TGTGCCAGCTCACCCAAAGGGGGCAGCTCTGAAGCTTTCTTT
- | TRBJ2-7 | TRBV25-1 | 13 | once | CASAAAVTYEQYF | TGTGCCAGCGCGGCAGCGGTAACCTACGAGCAGTACTTC
TRBD2 | TRBJ2-1 | TRBV5-1 | 14 | - | CASSSSGNDAEQFF | TGCGCCAGCAGCTCTAGCGGGAACGACGCTGAGCAGTTCTTC
TRBD1 | TRBJ1-1 | TRBV5-4 | 15 | - | CASSFTTGWYTEAFF | TGTGCCAGCAGCTTCACGACAGGGTGGTACACTGAAGCTTTCTTT
TRBD1 | TRBJ2-7 | TRBV19 | 17 | - | CASSRIVGQGGRNEQYF | TGTGCCAGTAGTAGAATTGTTGGACAGGGGGGAAGAAACGAGCAGTACTTC
- | TRBJ2-7 | TRBV10-3 | 11 | - | CAISRDYEQYF | TGTGCCATCAGCAGGGACTACGAGCAGTACTTC
TRBD2 | TRBJ2-7 | TRBV6-5 | 14 | - | CASRGLAQAYEQYF | TGTGCCAGCAGGGGACTAGCCCAAGCCTACGAGCAGTACTTC
- | TRBJ2-7 | TRBV5-1 | 13 | - | CASSLAGRDEQYF | TGCGCCAGCAGCTTGGCCGGCAGGGACGAGCAGTACTTC
- | TRBJ1-2 | TRBV27 | 14 | - | CASSSEHHVHGYTF | TGTGCCAGCAGTTCCGAACATCATGTACATGGCTACACCTTC
- | TRBJ2-7 | TRBV7-9 | 13 | once | CASSSQQGYEQYF | TGTGCCAGCAGCTCACAACAGGGCTACGAGCAGTACTTC
- | TRBJ2-3 | TRBV5-6 | 18 | once | CASSFVLGAGRTTDTQYF | TGTGCCAGCAGCTTCGTTCTAGGGGCGGGACGAACTACAGATACGCAGTATTTT
- | TRBJ1-1 | TRBV19 | 13 | - | CASSDRLNTEAFF | TGTGCCAGTAGCGACAGGTTGAACACTGAAGCTTTCTTT
TRBD1 | TRBJ2-1 | TRBV6-5 | 14 | - | CASSYFYRGNEQFF | TGTGCCAGCAGTTACTTCTACAGGGGCAATGAGCAGTTCTTC
- | TRBJ2-3 | TRBV9 | 15 | - | CASSVAPAGTDTQYF | TGTGCCAGCAGCGTAGCTCCAGCGGGCACAGATACGCAGTATTTT
- | TRBJ2-3 | TRBV27 | 13 | - | CASTRFFTDTQYF | TGTGCCAGCACACGGTTCTTCACAGATACGCAGTATTTT